This is a list of T cell receptor beta chains from one sample in a study of a mutant IDH1 vaccine in newly diagnosed glioma. The protocol was immunoSEQ multiplex PCR, while the TCRdb copy is restricted to in-frame clones and leaves out a portion. The data show around 92,000 clones, with approximately 90% seen just once and approximately 0.6% held by the top ten. The sample consisted of PBMCs, taken from a glioma patient treated with radiotherapy, temozolomide or both. The source of these receptors is a woman between 50 and 59 years old with glioma. The CDR3 runs from the conserved cysteine through the conserved F or W. The D gene is left open where the match is weak. The listing skips clone size in some rows; elsewhere it reads once, few, many or a size class.

TRBD2	once	TRBV4-1	TRBJ2-5	CASSQAKLAGFQETQYF	TGCGCCAGCAGCCAAGCTAAACTAGCGGGTTTCCAAGAGACCCAGTACTTC
TRBD2	.	TRBV28	TRBJ2-3	CASSTEGGMDTQYF	TGTGCCAGCAGTACCGAGGGAGGGATGGATACGCAGTATTTT
.	.	TRBV7-9	TRBJ2-5	CASRYRGETQYF	TGTGCCAGCAGATATAGGGGGGAGACCCAGTACTTC
TRBD2	.	TRBV27	TRBJ2-3	CASSYGLAEPRGDTQYF	TGTGCCAGCAGTTACGGACTAGCGGAGCCCCGTGGAGATACGCAGTATTTT
TRBD1	.	TRBV18	TRBJ1-5	CASSPPGQSYSNQPQHF	TGTGCCAGCTCACCACCGGGACAGTCTTATAGCAATCAGCCCCAGCATTTT
TRBD1	.	TRBV6-5	TRBJ1-1	CASSYNAGGGTEAFF	TGTGCCAGCAGTTATAACGCAGGGGGAGGGACTGAAGCTTTCTTT
.	.	TRBV18	TRBJ2-5	CASSPALGARETQYF	TGTGCCAGCTCACCAGCTTTGGGGGCACGGGAGACCCAGTACTTC
.	.	TRBV30	TRBJ2-7	CAWSKTYEQYF	TGTGCCTGGAGTAAGACCTACGAGCAGTACTTC
.	once	TRBV2	TRBJ2-7	CASSAGLSYEQYF	TGTGCCAGCAGTGCAGGGCTCTCCTACGAGCAGTACTTC
.	.	TRBV6-1	TRBJ2-3	CASSDLDTQYF	TGTGCCAGCAGTGATTTAGATACGCAGTATTTT
.	.	TRBV6-4	TRBJ2-2	CASSDSGANTGELFF	TGTGCCAGCAGTGACTCAGGGGCAAACACCGGGGAGCTGTTTTTT
TRBD2	.	TRBV7-6	TRBJ2-7	CASSQGTSGSYEQYF	TGTGCCAGCAGCCAAGGGACTAGCGGGAGCTACGAGCAGTACTTC
.	once	TRBV19	TRBJ2-2	CASSMGRGINTGELFF	TGTGCCAGTAGTATGGGCAGGGGAATTAACACCGGGGAGCTGTTTTTT
.	.	TRBV21-1	TRBJ1-5	CASSIHRDSFRRNQPQHF	TGTGCCAGCAGCATACACCGGGACTCCTTTCGTCGCAATCAGCCCCAGCATTTT
.	.	TRBV27	TRBJ2-3	CASSPSAGDKEDTQYF	TGTGCCAGCAGTCCATCGGCAGGGGATAAAGAAGATACGCAGTATTTT
TRBD2	.	TRBV5-4	TRBJ2-1	CASSPGAGGYNEQFF	TGTGCCAGCAGCCCGGGGGCGGGAGGATACAATGAGCAGTTCTTC
.	.	TRBV2	TRBJ1-4	CASRRGEAATNEKLFF	TGTGCCAGCAGGAGGGGGGAGGCGGCGACTAATGAAAAACTGTTTTTT
.	.	TRBV10-3	TRBJ1-5	CAIRWSPRMDQPQHF	TGTGCCATCAGGTGGTCCCCGAGGATGGATCAGCCCCAGCATTTT
.	few	TRBV6-5	TRBJ2-5	CASSVTGMVKTQYF	TGTGCCAGCAGTGTAACAGGGATGGTGAAGACCCAGTACTTC
.	.	TRBV6-5	TRBJ1-5	CASSPGGGSNQPQHF	TGTGCCAGCAGCCCGGGGGGAGGTAGCAATCAGCCCCAGCATTTT
.	.	TRBV27	TRBJ2-7	CASTLSPWGPYEQYF	TGTGCCAGCACTCTCTCCCCTTGGGGGCCCTACGAGCAGTACTTC
.	.	TRBV6-6	TRBJ1-6	CASSYRETESPLHF	TGTGCCAGCAGTTACAGGGAAACGGAGTCACCCCTCCACTTT
.	.	TRBV7-2	TRBJ2-7	CASSLFGREQYF	TGTGCCAGCAGCTTATTCGGGCGCGAGCAGTACTTC
.	.	TRBV18	TRBJ2-3	CASSPGVGVGTDTQYF	TGTGCCAGCTCACCAGGTGTTGGTGTAGGCACAGATACGCAGTATTTT
.	.	TRBV2	TRBJ1-2	CASSEARGHSNYGYTF	TGTGCCAGCAGTGAAGCAAGAGGACACTCTAACTATGGCTACACCTTC
.	.	TRBV2	TRBJ1-2	CASSGGRRDYGYTF	TGTGCCAGCAGTGGCGGCCGGAGGGACTATGGCTACACCTTC
.	.	TRBV5-4	TRBJ2-5	CASSPWGTKETQYF	TGTGCCAGCAGCCCTTGGGGGACAAAGGAGACCCAGTACTTC
.	.	TRBV28	TRBJ2-4	CASSDGSVRRNIQYF	TGTGCCAGCAGTGATGGGTCCGTAAGGAGGAACATTCAGTACTTC
.	.	TRBV6-5	TRBJ2-2	CASSYPGFTGELFF	TGTGCCAGCAGTTATCCAGGGTTTACCGGGGAGCTGTTTTTT
.	.	TRBV15	TRBJ2-1	CATSRRGGAPDNEQFF	TGTGCCACCAGCAGGAGAGGCGGAGCTCCCGACAATGAGCAGTTCTTC
.	.	TRBV7-4	TRBJ1-1	CASSLVGTQNPVEAFF	TGTGCCAGCAGCTTAGTAGGAACACAGAACCCTGTTGAAGCTTTCTTT
.	.	TRBV27	TRBJ2-3	CASSLGDPSTDTQYF	TGTGCCAGCAGTTTAGGGGACCCTAGCACAGATACGCAGTATTTT
TRBD2	.	TRBV11-2	TRBJ2-1	CASSSNRGSGIEQFF	TGTGCCAGCAGCTCTAATAGGGGTAGCGGGATTGAGCAGTTCTTC
.	few	TRBV6-5	TRBJ1-5	CASSQDADNQPQHF	TGTGCCAGCAGTCAGGACGCAGACAATCAGCCCCAGCATTTT
.	once	TRBV28	TRBJ1-3	CASSLPQGGNTIYF	TGTGCCAGCAGTTTACCCCAGGGGGGAAACACCATATATTTT
TRBD1	.	TRBV6-5	TRBJ2-7	CASSYFYRGRYYEQYF	TGTGCCAGCAGTTACTTCTACAGGGGAAGATACTACGAGCAGTACTTC
.	.	TRBV6-5	TRBJ2-7	CASSKSGWGYEQYF	TGTGCCAGCAGCAAGAGCGGTTGGGGCTACGAGCAGTACTTC
.	few	TRBV18	TRBJ2-3	CASSPLQGGTDTQYF	TGTGCCAGCTCACCGCTCCAGGGAGGCACAGATACGCAGTATTTT
.	once	TRBV10-2	TRBJ1-2	CASSTGRGGYTF	TGCGCCAGCAGTACAGGGCGGGGTGGCTACACCTTC
.	few	TRBV7-9	TRBJ1-2	CASSSSPQGRNYGYTF	TGTGCCAGCAGCTCTAGCCCCCAGGGGCGGAACTATGGCTACACCTTC
TRBD2	.	TRBV15	TRBJ2-1	CATSRSGTSGASSYNEQFF	TGTGCCACCAGCAGATCCGGGACTAGCGGGGCGAGCTCCTACAATGAGCAGTTCTTC
.	.	TRBV6-8	TRBJ2-7	CASPTGRGTYEQYF	TGTGCCAGTCCTACCGGGCGGGGCACCTACGAGCAGTACTTC
.	.	TRBV7-2	TRBJ2-3	CASSLVREYPTDTQYF	TGTGCCAGCAGCTTAGTCAGGGAGTACCCCACAGATACGCAGTATTTT
TRBD1	.	TRBV5-1	TRBJ1-1	CASSSRYRGTEAFF	TGCGCCAGCAGCTCTAGATACAGGGGTACTGAAGCTTTCTTT
TRBD1	.	TRBV7-9	TRBJ1-6	CASSLAGTGYNSPLHF	TGTGCCAGCAGCTTAGCCGGGACAGGGTATAATTCACCCCTCCACTTT
TRBD2	.	TRBV5-1	TRBJ2-1	CASSRASGSNYNEQFF	TGCGCCAGCAGCCGGGCTAGCGGGAGCAACTACAATGAGCAGTTCTTC
TRBD2	.	TRBV19	TRBJ2-7	CASSILAGEGSYEQYF	TGTGCCAGTAGTATACTAGCGGGAGAGGGATCCTACGAGCAGTACTTC
TRBD1	once	TRBV19	TRBJ1-2	CASGQGAPSTYGYTF	TGTGCCAGTGGACAGGGGGCCCCGTCCACCTATGGCTACACCTTC